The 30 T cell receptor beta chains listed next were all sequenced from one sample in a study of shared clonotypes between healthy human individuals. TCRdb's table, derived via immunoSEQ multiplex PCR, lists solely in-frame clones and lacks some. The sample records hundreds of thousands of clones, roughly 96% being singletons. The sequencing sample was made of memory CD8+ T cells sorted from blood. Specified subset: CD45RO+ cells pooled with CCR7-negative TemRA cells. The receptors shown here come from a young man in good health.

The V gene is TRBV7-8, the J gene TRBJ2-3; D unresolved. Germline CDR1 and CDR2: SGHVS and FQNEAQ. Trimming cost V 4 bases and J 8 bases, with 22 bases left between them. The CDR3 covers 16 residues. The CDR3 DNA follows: TGTGCCAGCAGCTCCAACGACTTCCCGGGTCGTGGTACGCAGTATTTT. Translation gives CASSSNDFPGRGTQYF.

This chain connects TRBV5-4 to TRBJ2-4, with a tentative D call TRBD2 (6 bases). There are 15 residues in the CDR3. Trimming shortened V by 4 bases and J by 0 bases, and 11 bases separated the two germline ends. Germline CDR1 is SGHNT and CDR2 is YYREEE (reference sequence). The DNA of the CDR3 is TGTGCCAGCAGCGCTCAGGGACTAGCCAAAAACATTCAGTACTTC. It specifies CASSAQGLAKNIQYF.

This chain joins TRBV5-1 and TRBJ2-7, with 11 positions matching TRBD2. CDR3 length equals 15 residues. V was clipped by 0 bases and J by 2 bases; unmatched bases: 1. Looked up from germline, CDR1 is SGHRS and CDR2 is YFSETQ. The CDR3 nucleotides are TGCGCCAGCAGCTTGGGACTAGCGGGGACCTACGAGCAGTACTTC. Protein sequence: CASSLGLAGTYEQYF.

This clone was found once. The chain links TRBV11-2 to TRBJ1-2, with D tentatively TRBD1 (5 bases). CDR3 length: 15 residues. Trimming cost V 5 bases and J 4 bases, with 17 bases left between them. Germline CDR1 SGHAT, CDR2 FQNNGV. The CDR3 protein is CASSPRGSRGYGYTF. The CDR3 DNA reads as TGTGCCAGCAGCCCTAGGGGTTCCCGTGGCTATGGCTACACCTTC.

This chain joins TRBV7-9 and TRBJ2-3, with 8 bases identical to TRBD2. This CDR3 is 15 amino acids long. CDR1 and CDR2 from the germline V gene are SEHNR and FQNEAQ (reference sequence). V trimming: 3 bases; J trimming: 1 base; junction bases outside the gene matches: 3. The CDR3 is CASSFREGRTDTQYF. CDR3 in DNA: TGTGCCAGCAGCTTTCGGGAGGGCCGCACAGATACGCAGTATTTT.

The CDR3 reads CASSEGRGGSSYEQYF. The DNA of the CDR3 is TGTGCCAGCAGTGAAGGACGGGGCGGGAGTTCCTACGAGCAGTACTTC. V is TRBV6-1 and J is TRBJ2-7; 7 nucleotides agree with TRBD2. Germline CDR1 and CDR2: MNHNS and SASEGT. The ends lost 1 base at V and 1 base at J; junction bases unmatched: 7. CDR3 length: 16 residues.

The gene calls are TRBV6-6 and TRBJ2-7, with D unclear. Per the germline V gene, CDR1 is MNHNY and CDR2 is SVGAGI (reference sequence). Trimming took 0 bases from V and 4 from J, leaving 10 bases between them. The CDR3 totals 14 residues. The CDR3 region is CASSYSLKGYEQYF. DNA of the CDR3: TGTGCCAGCAGTTACTCCCTCAAGGGTTACGAGCAGTACTTC.

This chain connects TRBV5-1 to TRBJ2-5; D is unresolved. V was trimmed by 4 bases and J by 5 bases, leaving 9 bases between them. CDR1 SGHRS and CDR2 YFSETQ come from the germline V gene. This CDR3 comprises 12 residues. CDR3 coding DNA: TGCGCCAGCAGCCTAAAGGCGGAGACCCAGTACTTC. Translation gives CASSLKAETQYF.

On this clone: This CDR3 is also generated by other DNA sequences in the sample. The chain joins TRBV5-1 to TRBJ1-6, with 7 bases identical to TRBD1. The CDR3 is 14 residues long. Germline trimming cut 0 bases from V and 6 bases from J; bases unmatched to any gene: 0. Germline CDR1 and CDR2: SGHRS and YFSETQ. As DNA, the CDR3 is TGCGCCAGCAGCTTGGGACAGGGTAATTCACCCCTCCACTTT. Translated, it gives CASSLGQGNSPLHF.

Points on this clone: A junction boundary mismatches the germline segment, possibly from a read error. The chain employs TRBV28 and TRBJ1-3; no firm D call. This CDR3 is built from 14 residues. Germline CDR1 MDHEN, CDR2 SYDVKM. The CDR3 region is CASSLDDSRNTIYF. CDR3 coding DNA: TGTGCCAGCAGTTTAGATGACTCTCGAAACACCATATATTTT.

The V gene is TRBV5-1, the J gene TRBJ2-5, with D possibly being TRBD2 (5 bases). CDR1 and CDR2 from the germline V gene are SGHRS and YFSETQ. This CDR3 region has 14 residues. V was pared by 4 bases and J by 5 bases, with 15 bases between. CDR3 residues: CASSRTGYGETQYF. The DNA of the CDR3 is TGCGCCAGCAGCCGGACTGGGTATGGGGAGACCCAGTACTTC.

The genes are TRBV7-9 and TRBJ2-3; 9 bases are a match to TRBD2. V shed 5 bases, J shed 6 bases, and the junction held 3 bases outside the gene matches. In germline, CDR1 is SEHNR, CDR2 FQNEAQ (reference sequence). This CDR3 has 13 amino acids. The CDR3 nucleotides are TGTGCCAGCAGCCTAAGCGGGAGGGATACGCAGTATTTT. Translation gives CASSLSGRDTQYF.

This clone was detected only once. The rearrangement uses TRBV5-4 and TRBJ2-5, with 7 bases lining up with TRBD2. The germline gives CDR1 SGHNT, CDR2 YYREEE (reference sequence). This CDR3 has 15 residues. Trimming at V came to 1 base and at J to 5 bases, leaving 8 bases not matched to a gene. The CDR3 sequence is CASSLTWGGRETQYF. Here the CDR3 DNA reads TGTGCCAGCAGCTTGACTTGGGGAGGGAGGGAGACCCAGTACTTC.

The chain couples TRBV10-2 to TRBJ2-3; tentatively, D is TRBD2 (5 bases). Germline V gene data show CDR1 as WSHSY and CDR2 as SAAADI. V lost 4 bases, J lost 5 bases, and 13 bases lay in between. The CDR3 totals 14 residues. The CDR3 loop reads CASSVAGLGDTQYF. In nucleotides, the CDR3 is TGCGCCAGCAGTGTGGCGGGTCTCGGAGATACGCAGTATTTT.

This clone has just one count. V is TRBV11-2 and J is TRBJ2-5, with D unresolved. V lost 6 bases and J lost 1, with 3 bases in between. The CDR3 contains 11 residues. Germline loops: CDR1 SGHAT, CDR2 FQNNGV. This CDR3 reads CASSPQETQYF. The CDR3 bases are TGTGCCAGCAGTCCCCAAGAGACCCAGTACTTC.

The CDR3, as DNA: TGTGCCAGTAGTATGACAGTTTCGACCTACGAGCAGTACTTC. Its protein is CASSMTVSTYEQYF. The gene calls are TRBV19 and TRBJ2-7; the D gene is possibly TRBD1 (5 bases). This CDR3 comprises 14 residues. Trimming removed 3 bases from V and 2 bases from J, with 11 bases in between. From germline, CDR1 is LNHDA and CDR2 SQIVND (reference sequence).

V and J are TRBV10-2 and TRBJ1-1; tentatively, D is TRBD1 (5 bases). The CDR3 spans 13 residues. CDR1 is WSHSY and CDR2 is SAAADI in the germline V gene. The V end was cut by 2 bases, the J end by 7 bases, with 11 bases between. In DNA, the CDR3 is TGCGCCAGCAGTGAGGAAGGACACATTGAAGCTTTCTTT. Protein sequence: CASSEEGHIEAFF.

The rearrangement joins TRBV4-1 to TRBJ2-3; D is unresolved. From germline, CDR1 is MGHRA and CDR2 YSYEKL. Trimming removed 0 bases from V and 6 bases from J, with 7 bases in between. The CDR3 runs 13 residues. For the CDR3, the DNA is TGCGCCAGCAGCCAAGATCCAAAGGATACGCAGTATTTT. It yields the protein CASSQDPKDTQYF.

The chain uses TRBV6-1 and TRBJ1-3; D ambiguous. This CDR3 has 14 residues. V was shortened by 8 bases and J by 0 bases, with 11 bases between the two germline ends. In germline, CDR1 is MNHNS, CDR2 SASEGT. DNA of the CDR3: TGTGCCAGCGCGTGGCGTGACTCTGGAAACACCATATATTTT. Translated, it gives CASAWRDSGNTIYF.

The DNA for the CDR3 is TGTGCCAGCAGCTGGAGCGACAGGGGGCGCACAGATACGCAGTATTTT. It is translated as CASSWSDRGRTDTQYF. This chain connects TRBV5-6 to TRBJ2-3, with TRBD1 identical over 10 bases. The CDR3 is made up of 16 amino acids. Germline CDR1 is SGHDT and CDR2 is YYEEEE. Trimming removed 3 bases from V and 1 base from J; junction bases left unmatched: 5. Based on the CDR3 plus reference TRBV5-6 and TRBJ2-3, the full variable domain is DAGVTQSPTHLIKTRGQQVTLRCSPKSGHDTVSWYQQALGQGPQFIFQYYEEEERQRGNFPDRFSGHQFPNYSSELNVNALLLGDSALYLCASSWSDRGRTDTQYFGPGTRLTVL.

For the CDR3, the DNA is TGCGCCAGCAGCCAAGGACTAGCGGGCGGTTGGTACGAGCAGTACTTC. Encoded protein: CASSQGLAGGWYEQYF. The chain has TRBV4-1 and TRBJ2-7, with 10 bases aligning to TRBD2. The trim removed 1 base at V and 4 bases at J, leaving 7 bases unmatched. The CDR3 loop spans 16 amino acids. The germline gives CDR1 MGHRA, CDR2 YSYEKL.

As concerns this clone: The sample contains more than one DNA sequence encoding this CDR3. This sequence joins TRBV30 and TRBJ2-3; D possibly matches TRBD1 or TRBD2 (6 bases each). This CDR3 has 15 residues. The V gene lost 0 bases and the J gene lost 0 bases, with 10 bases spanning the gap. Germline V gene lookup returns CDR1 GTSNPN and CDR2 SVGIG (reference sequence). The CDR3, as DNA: TGTGCCTGGAGTGTAGGGGGGCCCAGCACAGATACGCAGTATTTT. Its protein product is CAWSVGGPSTDTQYF.

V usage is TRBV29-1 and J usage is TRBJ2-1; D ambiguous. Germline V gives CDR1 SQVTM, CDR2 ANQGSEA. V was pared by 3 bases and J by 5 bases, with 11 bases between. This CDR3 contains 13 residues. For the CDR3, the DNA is TGCAGCGTTGAGAGGCGGCTGAACAATGAGCAGTTCTTC. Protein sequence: CSVERRLNNEQFF.

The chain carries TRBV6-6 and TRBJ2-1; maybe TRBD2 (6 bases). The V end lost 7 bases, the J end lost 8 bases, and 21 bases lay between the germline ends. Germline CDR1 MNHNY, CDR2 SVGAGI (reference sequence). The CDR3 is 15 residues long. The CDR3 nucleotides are TGTGCCAGCAACCCCCTCGGGAGTAGCCGTTATGAGCAGTTCTTC. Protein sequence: CASNPLGSSRYEQFF.

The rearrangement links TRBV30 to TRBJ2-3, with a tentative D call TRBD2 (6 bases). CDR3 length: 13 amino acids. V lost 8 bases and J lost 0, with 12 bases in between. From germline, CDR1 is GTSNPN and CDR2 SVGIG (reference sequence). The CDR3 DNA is TGTGCCCGGGGGACCTCTAGCACAGATACGCAGTATTTT. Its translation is CARGTSSTDTQYF.

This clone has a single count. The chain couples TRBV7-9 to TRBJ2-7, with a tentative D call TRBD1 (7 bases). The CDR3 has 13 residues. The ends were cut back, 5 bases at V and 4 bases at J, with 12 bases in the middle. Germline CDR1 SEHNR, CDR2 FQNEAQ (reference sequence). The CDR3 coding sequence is TGTGCCAGCAGCGCGGGACAGTTTTACGAGCAGTACTTC. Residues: CASSAGQFYEQYF.

CDR3 in DNA: TGTGCCAGTAGACTAGTAGGGACAGGGGGCGAGCAGTACTTC. It is translated as CASRLVGTGGEQYF. This sequence joins TRBV6-1 and TRBJ2-7; 11 bases are shared with TRBD1. J lost 6 bases, V lost 9 bases, and 10 bases had no gene match. CDR1 is MNHNS, CDR2 SASEGT, per germline. There are 14 residues in the CDR3.

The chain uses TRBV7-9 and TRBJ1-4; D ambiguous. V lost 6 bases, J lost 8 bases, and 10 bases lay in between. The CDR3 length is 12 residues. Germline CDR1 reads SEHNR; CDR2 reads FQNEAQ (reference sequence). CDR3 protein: CASSRGREKLFF. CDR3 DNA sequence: TGTGCCAGCAGTCGTGGGAGGGAAAAACTGTTTTTT.

CDR3 residues: CASSLDEGHYEQYF. DNA for the CDR3: TGTGCCAGCAGCTTAGACGAGGGACACTACGAGCAGTACTTC. The chain uses TRBV11-2 and TRBJ2-7, with a weak D call TRBD1 (6 bases). V gave up 0 bases and J gave up 3 bases, with 9 bases separating them. The CDR3 loop spans 14 amino acids. Germline lookup yields CDR1 SGHAT and CDR2 FQNNGV.

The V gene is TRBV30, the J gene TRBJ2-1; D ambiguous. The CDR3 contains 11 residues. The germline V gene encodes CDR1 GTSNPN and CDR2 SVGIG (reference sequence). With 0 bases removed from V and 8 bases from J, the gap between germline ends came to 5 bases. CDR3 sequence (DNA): TGTGCCTGGAGTGTTTTCGATGAGCAGTTCTTC. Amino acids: CAWSVFDEQFF.